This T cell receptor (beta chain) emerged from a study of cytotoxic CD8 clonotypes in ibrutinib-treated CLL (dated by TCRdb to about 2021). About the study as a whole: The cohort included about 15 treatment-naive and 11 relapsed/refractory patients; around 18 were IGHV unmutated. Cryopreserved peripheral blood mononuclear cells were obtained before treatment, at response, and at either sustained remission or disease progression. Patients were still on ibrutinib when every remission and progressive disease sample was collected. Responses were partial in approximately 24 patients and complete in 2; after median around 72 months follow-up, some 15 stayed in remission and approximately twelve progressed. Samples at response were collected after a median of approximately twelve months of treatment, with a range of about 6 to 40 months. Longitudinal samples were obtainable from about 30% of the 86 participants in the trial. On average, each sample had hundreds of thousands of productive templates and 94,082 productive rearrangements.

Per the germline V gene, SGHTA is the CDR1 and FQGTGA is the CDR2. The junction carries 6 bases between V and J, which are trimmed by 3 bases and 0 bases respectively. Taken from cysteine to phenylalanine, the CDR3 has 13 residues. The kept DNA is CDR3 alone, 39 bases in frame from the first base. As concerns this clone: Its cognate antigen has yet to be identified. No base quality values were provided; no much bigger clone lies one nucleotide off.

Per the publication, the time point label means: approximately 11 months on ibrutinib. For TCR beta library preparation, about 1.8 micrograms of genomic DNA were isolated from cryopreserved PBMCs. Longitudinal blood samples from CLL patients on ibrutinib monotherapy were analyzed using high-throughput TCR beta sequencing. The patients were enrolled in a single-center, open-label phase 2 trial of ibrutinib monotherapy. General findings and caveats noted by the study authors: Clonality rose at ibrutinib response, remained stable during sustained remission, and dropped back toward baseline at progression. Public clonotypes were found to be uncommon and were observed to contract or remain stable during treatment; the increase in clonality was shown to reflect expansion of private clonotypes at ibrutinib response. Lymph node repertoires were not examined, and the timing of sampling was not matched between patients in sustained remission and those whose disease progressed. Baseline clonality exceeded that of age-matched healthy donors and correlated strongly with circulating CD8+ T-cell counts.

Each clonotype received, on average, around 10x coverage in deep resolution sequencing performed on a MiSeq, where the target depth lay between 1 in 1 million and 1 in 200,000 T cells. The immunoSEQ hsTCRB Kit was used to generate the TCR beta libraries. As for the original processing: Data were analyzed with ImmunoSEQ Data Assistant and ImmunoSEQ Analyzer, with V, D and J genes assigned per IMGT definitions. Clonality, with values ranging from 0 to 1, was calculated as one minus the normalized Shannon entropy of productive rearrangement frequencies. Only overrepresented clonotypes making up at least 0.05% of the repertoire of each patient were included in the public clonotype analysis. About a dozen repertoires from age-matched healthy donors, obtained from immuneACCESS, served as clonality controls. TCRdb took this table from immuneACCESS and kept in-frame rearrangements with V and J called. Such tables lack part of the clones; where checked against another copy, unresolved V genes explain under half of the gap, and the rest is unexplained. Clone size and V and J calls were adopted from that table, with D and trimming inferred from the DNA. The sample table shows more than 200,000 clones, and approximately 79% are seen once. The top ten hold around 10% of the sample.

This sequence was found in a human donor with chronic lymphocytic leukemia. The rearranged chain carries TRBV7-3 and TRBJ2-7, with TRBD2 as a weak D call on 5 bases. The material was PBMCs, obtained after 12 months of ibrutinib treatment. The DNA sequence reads TGTGCCAGCAGCTTCGGGGACTCCTACGAGCAGTACTTC. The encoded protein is CASSFGDSYEQYF.